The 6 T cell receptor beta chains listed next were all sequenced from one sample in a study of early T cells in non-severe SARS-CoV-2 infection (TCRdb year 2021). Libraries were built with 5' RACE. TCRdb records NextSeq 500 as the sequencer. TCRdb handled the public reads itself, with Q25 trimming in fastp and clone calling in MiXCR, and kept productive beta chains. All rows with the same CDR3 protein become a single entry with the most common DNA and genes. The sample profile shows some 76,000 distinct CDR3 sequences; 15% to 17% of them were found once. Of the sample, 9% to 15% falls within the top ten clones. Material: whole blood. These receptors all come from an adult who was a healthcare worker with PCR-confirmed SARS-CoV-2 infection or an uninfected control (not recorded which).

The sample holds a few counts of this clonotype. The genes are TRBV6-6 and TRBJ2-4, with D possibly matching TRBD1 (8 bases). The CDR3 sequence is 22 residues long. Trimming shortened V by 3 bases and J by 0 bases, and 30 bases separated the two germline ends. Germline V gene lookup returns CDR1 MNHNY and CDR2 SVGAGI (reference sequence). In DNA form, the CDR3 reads TGTGCCAGCAGTTATATGTCCATATTGGACAGGGAGGGGGATCTAGCCAAAAACATTCAGTACTTC. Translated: CASSYMSILDREGDLAKNIQYF.

For the CDR3, the DNA is TGTGCCTGGAGTGGAACCTACAATGAGCAGTTCTTC. It specifies CAWSGTYNEQFF. The chain employs TRBV30 and TRBJ2-1; D is unresolved. Trimming took off 1 base at V and 2 bases at J, with 3 bases between the two ends. CDR1 and CDR2 from the germline V gene are GTSNPN and SVGIG (reference sequence). The CDR3 consists of 12 residues. Based on the CDR3 plus reference TRBV30 and TRBJ2-1, the full variable domain is SQTIHQWPATLVQPVGSPLSLECTVEGTSNPNLYWYRQAAGRGLQLLFYSVGIGQISSEVPQNLSASRPQDRQFILSSKKLLLSDSGFYLCAWSGTYNEQFFGPGTRLTVL.

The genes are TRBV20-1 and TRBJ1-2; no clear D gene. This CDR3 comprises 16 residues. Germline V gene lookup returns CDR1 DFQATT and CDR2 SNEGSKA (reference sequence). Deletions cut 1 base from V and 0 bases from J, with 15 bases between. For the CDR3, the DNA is TGCAGTGCTAGAGTCCCCTCCAAGCCGTCTAACTATGGCTACACCTTC. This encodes CSARVPSKPSNYGYTF.

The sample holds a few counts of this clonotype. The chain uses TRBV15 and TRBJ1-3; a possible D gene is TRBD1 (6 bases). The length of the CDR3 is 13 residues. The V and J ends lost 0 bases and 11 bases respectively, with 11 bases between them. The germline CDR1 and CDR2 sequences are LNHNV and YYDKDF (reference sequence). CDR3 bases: TGTGCCACCAGCAGAGACCAGGGGAAGGCCATATATTTT. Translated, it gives CATSRDQGKAIYF.

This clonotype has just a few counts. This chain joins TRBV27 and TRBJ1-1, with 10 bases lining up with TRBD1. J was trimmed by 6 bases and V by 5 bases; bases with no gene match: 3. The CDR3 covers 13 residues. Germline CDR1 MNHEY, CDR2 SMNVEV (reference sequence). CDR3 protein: CASSTGQGAEAFF. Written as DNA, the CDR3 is TGTGCCAGCAGTACCGGACAGGGGGCTGAAGCTTTCTTT.

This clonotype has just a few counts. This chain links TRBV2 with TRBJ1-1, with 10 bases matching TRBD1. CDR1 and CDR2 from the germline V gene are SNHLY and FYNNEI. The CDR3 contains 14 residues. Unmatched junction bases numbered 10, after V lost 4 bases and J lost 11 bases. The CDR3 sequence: CASSGTGGILRAFF. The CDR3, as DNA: TGTGCCAGCAGTGGGACAGGGGGGATCCTTCGGGCTTTCTTT.